The 10 T cell receptor beta chains below all came from one sample that was sequenced in a study of cytomegalovirus exposure and HLA in healthy donors. 60 Vbeta and 13 Jbeta primers were used in PCR. Here immunoSEQ multiplex PCR was the method, and the copy in TCRdb shows in-frame clones only, minus some. The profile shows about 240,000 clones, around 80% of them singletons. Specimen: PBMCs. Receptors originate from a boy aged 5-17 years in good health and CMV-seronegative.

This chain joins TRBV6-1 and TRBJ1-4; perhaps TRBD1 as D (5 bases). CDR1 and CDR2 from the germline V gene are MNHNS and SASEGT. V was clipped by 3 bases and J by 4 bases, with 9 bases between them. The CDR3 covers 14 residues. In nucleotides, the CDR3 is TGTGCCAGCAGTGACAGGGAATTTAATGAAAAACTGTTTTTT. Translation: CASSDREFNEKLFF.

This chain joins TRBV5-4 and TRBJ2-3; TRBD2 might be the D (6 bases). The V end lost 4 bases, the J end lost 4 bases, and 16 bases lay between the germline ends. Germline values: CDR1 SGHNT, CDR2 YYREEE (reference sequence). This CDR3 region has 15 residues. CDR3 nucleotides: TGTGCCAGCAGCGCGGGGACCATAGGGCCAGATACGCAGTATTTT. Residues: CASSAGTIGPDTQYF. The whole variable domain, filled in from reference TRBV5-4 and TRBJ2-3, reads ETGVTQSPTHLIKTRGQQVTLRCSSQSGHNTVSWYQQALGQGPQFIFQYYREEENGRGNFPPRFSGLQFPNYSSELNVNALELDDSALYLCASSAGTIGPDTQYFGPGTRLTVL.

This clone is a singleton in its sample. The chain employs TRBV2 and TRBJ1-4; no reliable D call. Per the germline V gene, CDR1 is SNHLY and CDR2 is FYNNEI. Deletions cut 4 bases from V and 0 bases from J, with 15 bases between. CDR3 length: 17 amino acids. CDR3 region: CASSVTPGRPTNEKLFF. The CDR3 DNA is TGTGCCAGCAGTGTCACCCCGGGAAGGCCAACTAATGAAAAACTGTTTTTT.

This chain links TRBV4-2 with TRBJ2-5; 7 nucleotides match TRBD1. The DNA matches TRBJ2-7 better at its end, which makes the J call doubtful. Germline V gene lookup returns CDR1 LGHNA and CDR2 YNFKEQ. CDR3 length: 15 residues. CDR3 residues: CASSQGQGPSYEQYF. The DNA for the CDR3 is TGTGCCAGCAGCCAAGGACAGGGACCCTCCTACGAGCAGTACTTC.

In this sample, this clone turned up a few times. V is TRBV25-1 and J is TRBJ2-7; 7 nucleotides line up with TRBD2. Losses at the gene ends were 2 bases for V and 2 bases for J; bases not matched to a gene: 6. Germline V gives CDR1 MGHDK, CDR2 SYGVNS. The CDR3 covers 15 residues. The CDR3 region has the DNA TGTGCCAGCAGTGAACGTGGGAGGGGTCCCTACGAGCAGTACTTC. The encoded protein is CASSERGRGPYEQYF.

The chain has TRBV30 and TRBJ2-5, with D maybe TRBD2 (6 bases). This CDR3 is 16 amino acids long. Trimming removed 0 bases at V and 2 bases at J, with 16 bases between. Germline V gene lookup returns CDR1 GTSNPN and CDR2 SVGIG (reference sequence). For the CDR3, the DNA is TGTGCCTGGAGTGTTGGGTGGGCTAGCGAACAAGAGACCCAGTACTTC. As protein: CAWSVGWASEQETQYF.

Comments on this clone: The same CDR3 arises from other DNA sequences in this sample as well. V usage is TRBV4-1 and J usage is TRBJ1-2; perhaps TRBD1 as D (6 bases). In germline, CDR1 is MGHRA, CDR2 YSYEKL. Trimming took 3 bases from V and 2 from J, leaving 10 bases between them. The CDR3 length is 14 residues. This CDR3 is CASSQEQGNYGYTF. DNA of the CDR3: TGCGCCAGCAGCCAGGAACAGGGAAACTATGGCTACACCTTC.

The V gene is TRBV7-2, the J gene TRBJ2-7; D is possibly TRBD2 (6 bases). V was trimmed by 0 bases and J by 5 bases, leaving 11 bases between them. Germline lookup yields CDR1 SGHTA and CDR2 FQGNSA. This CDR3 has 14 residues. CDR3 region: CASSLAGGANEQYF. DNA for the CDR3: TGTGCCAGCAGCTTAGCGGGCGGGGCAAACGAGCAGTACTTC.

The gene calls are TRBV10-3 and TRBJ1-1, with 8 bases aligning to TRBD1. The germline V gene encodes CDR1 ENHRY and CDR2 SYGVKD. The CDR3 spans 12 residues. The junction had 5 bases not matched to a gene; V was cut back by 9 bases and J by 5 bases. CDR3 in DNA: TGTGCCATGGGACAGGACGGAACTGAAGCTTTCTTT. Translated, it gives CAMGQDGTEAFF.

The gene calls are TRBV27 and TRBJ1-2; TRBD1 aligns across 10 bases. The CDR3 sequence is 15 residues long. Germline CDR1 MNHEY, CDR2 SMNVEV (reference sequence). The V gene end was trimmed by 9 bases and the J gene end by 6 bases; junction bases not matched to a gene: 13. DNA of the CDR3: TGTGCCAGACCGGGACAGGGGACGGGTTATGATGGCTACACCTTC. This codes for CARPGQGTGYDGYTF.